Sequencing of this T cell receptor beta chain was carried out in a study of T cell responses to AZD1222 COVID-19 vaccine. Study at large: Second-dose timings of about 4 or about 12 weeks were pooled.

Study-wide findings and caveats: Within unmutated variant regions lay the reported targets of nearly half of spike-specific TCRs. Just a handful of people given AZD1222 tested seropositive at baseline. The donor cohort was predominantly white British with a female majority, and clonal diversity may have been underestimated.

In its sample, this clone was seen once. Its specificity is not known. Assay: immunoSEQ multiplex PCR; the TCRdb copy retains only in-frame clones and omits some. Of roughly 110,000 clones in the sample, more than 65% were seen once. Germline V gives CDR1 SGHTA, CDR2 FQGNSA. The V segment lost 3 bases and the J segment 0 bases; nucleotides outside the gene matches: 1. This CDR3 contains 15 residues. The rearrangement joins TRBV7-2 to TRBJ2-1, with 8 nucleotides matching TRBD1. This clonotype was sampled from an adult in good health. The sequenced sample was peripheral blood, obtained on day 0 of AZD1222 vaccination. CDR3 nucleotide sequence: TGTGCCAGCAGCTTTACAGGGGGCTCCTACAATGAGCAGTTCTTC. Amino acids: CASSFTGGSYNEQFF.